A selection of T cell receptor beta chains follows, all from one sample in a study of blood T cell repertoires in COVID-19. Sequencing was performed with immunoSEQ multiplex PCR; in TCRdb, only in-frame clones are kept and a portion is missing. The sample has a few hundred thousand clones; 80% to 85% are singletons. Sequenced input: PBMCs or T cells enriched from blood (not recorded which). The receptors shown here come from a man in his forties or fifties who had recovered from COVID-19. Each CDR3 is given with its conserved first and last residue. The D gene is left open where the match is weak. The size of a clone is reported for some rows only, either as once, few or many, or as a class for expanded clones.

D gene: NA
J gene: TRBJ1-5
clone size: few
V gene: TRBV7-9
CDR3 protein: CASSLSPGHSNQPQHF
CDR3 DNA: TGTGCCAGCAGCTTATCCCCAGGGCATAGCAATCAGCCCCAGCATTTT

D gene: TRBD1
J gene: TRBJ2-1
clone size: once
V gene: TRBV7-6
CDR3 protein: CASSPGQGRGEQFF
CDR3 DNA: TGTGCCAGCAGCCCGGGACAGGGTAGGGGTGAGCAGTTCTTC

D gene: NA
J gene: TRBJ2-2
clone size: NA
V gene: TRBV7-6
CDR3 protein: CASSSGSSLRTGELFF
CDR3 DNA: TGTGCCAGCAGCTCCGGGTCCTCCCTTAGGACCGGGGAGCTGTTTTTT

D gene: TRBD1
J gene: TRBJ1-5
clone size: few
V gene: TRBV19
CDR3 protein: CASTRTGGHSNQPQHF
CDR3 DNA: TGTGCCAGTACTCGAACAGGGGGGCATAGCAATCAGCCCCAGCATTTT

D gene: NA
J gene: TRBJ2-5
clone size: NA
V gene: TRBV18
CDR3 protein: CASSPPTEETQYF
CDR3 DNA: TGTGCCAGCTCACCACCGACAGAAGAGACCCAGTACTTC

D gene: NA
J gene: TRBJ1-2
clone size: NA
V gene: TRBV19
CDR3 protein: CASSLQAYGYTF
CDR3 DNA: TGTGCCAGTAGTCTGCAGGCCTATGGCTACACCTTC

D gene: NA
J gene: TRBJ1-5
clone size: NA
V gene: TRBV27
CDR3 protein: CASTWGGQPQHF
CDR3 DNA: TGTGCCAGCACTTGGGGAGGGCAGCCCCAGCATTTT

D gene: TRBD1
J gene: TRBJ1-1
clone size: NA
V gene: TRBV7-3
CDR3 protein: CASSLDRGRTEAFF
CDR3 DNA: TGTGCCAGCAGCTTAGACAGGGGGCGTACTGAAGCTTTCTTT

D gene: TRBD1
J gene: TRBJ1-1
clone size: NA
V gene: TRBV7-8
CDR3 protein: CASSLVGTENTEAFF
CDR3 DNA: TGTGCCAGCAGCTTAGTAGGGACAGAAAACACTGAAGCTTTCTTT

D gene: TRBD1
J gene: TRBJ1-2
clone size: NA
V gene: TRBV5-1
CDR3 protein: CASSTTGAVGYGYTF
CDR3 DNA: TGCGCCAGCAGCACGACAGGGGCGGTGGGCTATGGCTACACCTTC

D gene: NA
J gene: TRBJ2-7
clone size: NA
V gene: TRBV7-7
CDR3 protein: CASSLATGYEQYF
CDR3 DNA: TGTGCTAGCAGCTTAGCGACCGGGTACGAGCAGTACTTC

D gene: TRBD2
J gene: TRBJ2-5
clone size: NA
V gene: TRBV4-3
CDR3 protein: CASSQDPAGEETQYF
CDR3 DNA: TGCGCCAGCAGCCAAGATCCAGCGGGAGAAGAGACCCAGTACTTC

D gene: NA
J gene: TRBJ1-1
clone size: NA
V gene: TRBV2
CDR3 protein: CASSAWGRTPGRAFF
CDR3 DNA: TGTGCCAGCAGCGCCTGGGGGCGTACTCCTGGGCGGGCTTTCTTT

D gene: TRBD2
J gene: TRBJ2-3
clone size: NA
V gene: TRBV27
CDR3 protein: CASSLWGRGDTQYF
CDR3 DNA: TGTGCCAGCAGTTTATGGGGGAGGGGAGATACGCAGTATTTT

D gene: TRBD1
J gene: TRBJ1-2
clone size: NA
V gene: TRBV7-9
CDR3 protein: CASSFTGDSYGYTF
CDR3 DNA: TGTGCCAGCAGCTTCACAGGGGACAGCTATGGCTACACCTTC

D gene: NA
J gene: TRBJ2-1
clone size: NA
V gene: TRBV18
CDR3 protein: CASSPYQRVYNEQFF
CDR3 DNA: TGTGCCAGCTCACCATACCAGCGGGTGTACAATGAGCAGTTCTTC

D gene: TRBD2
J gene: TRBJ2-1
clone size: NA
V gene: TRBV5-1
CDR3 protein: CASSLEATSGGGLLF
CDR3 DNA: TGCGCCAGCAGCTTGGAGGCGACTAGCGGGGGGGGACTTCTCTTC

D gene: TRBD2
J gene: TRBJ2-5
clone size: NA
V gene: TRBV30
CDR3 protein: CAFQTTSGAETQYF
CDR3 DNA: TGTGCCTTCCAAACGACTAGCGGGGCTGAGACCCAGTACTTC

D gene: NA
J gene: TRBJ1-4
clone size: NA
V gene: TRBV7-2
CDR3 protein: CASSLAIYPLDEKLFF
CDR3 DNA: TGTGCCAGCAGCTTAGCCATCTATCCCCTTGATGAAAAACTGTTTTTT

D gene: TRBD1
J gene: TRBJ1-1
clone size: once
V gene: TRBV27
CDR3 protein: CASSYRGVPTEAFF
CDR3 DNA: TGTGCCAGCAGTTACAGGGGAGTACCCACTGAAGCTTTCTTT

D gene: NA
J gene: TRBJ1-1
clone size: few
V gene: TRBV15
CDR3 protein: CATSRRPGQLSTEAFF
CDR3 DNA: TGTGCCACCAGCAGAAGACCGGGACAACTTTCAACTGAAGCTTTCTTT

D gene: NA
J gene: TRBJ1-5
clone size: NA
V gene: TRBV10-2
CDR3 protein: CASRDSLSQNSNQPQHF
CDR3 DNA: TGCGCCAGCAGAGACTCCCTATCCCAAAATAGCAATCAGCCCCAGCATTTT

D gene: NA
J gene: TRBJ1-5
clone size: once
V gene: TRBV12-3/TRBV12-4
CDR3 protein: CASSSPGNQPQHF
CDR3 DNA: TGTGCCAGCAGTTCCCCCGGGAATCAGCCCCAGCATTTT

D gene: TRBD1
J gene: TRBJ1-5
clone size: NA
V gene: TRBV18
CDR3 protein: CASSPRQGKGNQPQHF
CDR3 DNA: TGTGCCAGCTCACCGAGACAGGGGAAGGGCAATCAGCCCCAGCATTTT

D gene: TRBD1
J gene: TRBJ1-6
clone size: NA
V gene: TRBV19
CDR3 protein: CASSLDRGGNSPLHF
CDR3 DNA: TGTGCCAGTAGTCTTGACAGGGGCGGTAATTCACCCCTCCACTTT

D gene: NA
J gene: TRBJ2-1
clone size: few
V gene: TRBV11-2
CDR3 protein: CASSSGILNEQFF
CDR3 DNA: TGTGCCAGCAGCTCAGGGATTCTCAATGAGCAGTTCTTC

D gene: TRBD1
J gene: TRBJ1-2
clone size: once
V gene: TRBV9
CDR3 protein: CASSVGLGGAGYYGYTF
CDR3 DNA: TGTGCCAGCAGCGTAGGCTTAGGGGGCGCGGGTTACTATGGCTACACCTTC

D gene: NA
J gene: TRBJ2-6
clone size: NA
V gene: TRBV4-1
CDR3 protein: CASSQATRRDSGANVLTF
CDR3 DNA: TGCGCCAGCAGCCAAGCGACACGACGGGACTCTGGGGCCAACGTCCTGACTTTC

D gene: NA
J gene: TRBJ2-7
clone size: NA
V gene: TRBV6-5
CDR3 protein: CATRSMGSGNEQYF
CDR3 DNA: TGTGCCACCAGGTCAATGGGATCAGGGAACGAGCAGTACTTC

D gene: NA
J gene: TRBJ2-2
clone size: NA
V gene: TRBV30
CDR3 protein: CAWRARAGNTGELFF
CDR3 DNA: TGTGCCTGGAGGGCCCGGGCGGGGAACACCGGGGAGCTGTTTTTT

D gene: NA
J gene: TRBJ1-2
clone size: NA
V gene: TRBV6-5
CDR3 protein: CASSSHLDLSYGYTF
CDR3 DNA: TGTGCCAGCAGTTCCCACCTGGACTTAAGCTATGGCTACACCTTC

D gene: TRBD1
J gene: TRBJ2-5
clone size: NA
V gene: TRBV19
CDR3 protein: CASSILGTGQQETQYF
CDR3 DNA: TGTGCCAGTAGTATTCTCGGGACAGGCCAACAAGAGACCCAGTACTTC

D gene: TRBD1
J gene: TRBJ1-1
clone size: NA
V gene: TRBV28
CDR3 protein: CASSGVGTGVSNTEAFF
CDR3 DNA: TGTGCCAGCAGTGGGGTCGGGACAGGGGTTTCCAACACTGAAGCTTTCTTT

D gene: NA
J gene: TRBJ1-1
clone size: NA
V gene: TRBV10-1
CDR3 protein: CASRGQGGTEAFF
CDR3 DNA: TGCGCCAGCAGGGGCCAAGGGGGAACTGAAGCTTTCTTT

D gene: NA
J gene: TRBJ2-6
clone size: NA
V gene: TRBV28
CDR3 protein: CASSQPYSLSGANVLTF
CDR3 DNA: TGTGCCAGCAGTCAGCCATACAGCCTCTCCGGGGCCAACGTCCTGACTTTC

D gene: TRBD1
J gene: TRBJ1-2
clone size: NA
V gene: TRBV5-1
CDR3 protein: CASNFGTGEDYGYTF
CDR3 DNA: TGCGCCAGCAACTTCGGGACAGGGGAAGACTATGGCTACACCTTC

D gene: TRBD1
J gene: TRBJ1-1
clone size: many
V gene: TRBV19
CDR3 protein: CASSFGTGGLNTEAFF
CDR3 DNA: TGTGCCAGTAGTTTCGGGACAGGGGGCTTGAACACTGAAGCTTTCTTT

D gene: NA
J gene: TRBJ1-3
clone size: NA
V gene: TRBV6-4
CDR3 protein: CASRHVSSGNTIYF
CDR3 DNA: TGTGCCAGCCGACATGTGAGCTCTGGAAACACCATATATTTT